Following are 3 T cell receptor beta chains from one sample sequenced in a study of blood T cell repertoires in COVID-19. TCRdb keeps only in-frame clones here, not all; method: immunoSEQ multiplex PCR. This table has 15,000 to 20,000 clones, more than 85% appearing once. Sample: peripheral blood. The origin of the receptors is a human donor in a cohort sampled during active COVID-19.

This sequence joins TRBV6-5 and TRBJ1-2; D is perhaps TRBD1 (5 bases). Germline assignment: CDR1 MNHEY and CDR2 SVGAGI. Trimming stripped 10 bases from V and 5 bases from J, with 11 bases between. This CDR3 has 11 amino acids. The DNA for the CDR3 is TGTGCCATCTCGGGGGGGTATGGCTACACCTTC. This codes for CAISGGYGYTF.

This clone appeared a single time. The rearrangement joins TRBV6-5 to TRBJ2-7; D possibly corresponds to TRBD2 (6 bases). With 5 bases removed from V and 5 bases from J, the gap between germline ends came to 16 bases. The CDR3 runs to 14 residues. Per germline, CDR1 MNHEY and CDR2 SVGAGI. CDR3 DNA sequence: TGTGCCAGCAGTCCGACTAGTATGGCTGACGAGCAGTACTTC. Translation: CASSPTSMADEQYF.

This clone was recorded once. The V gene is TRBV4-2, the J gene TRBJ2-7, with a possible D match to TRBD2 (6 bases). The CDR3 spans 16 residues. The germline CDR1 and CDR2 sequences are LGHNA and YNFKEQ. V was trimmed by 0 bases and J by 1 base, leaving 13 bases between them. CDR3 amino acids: CASSQDAGKSSYEQYF. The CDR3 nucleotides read TGTGCCAGCAGCCAAGATGCGGGGAAAAGTTCCTACGAGCAGTACTTC.